This T cell receptor beta chain derives from a study of CD8 T cells in ankylosing spondylitis. General study results and limits: Among TCR beta sequences, a motif of fewer than 10 highly homologous variants appeared characteristic of ankylosing spondylitis blood. Clones linked to disease, bearing a CD8+ phenotype, were relatively rare in peripheral blood.

Quantitative 5'-RACE was performed with molecular barcodes, and it yielded the TCR beta libraries. One entry per CDR3 protein results from TCRdb running MiXCR on the 5' RACE reads. The profile shows under 300,000 distinct CDR3 sequences, about 10% of them singletons. Germline V lookup: CDR1 SGHTA, CDR2 FQGNSA. After removal of 1 base from V and 10 bases from J, the junction contained 11 bases not matched to a gene. The CDR3 consists of 16 residues. About this clonotype: Its specificity is unknown.

The clonotype comes from a male donor with ankylosing spondylitis or in good health (not recorded which). This chain connects TRBV7-2 to TRBJ2-2, with 8 nucleotides matching TRBD1. Sequences were obtained from blood, either unsorted or a sorted T cell fraction (not recorded which). CDR3 coding DNA: TGTGCCAGCAGCTTAGAAGGGACAGGTCCACGGACGGAGCTGTTTTTT. Its translation: CASSLEGTGPRTELFF.